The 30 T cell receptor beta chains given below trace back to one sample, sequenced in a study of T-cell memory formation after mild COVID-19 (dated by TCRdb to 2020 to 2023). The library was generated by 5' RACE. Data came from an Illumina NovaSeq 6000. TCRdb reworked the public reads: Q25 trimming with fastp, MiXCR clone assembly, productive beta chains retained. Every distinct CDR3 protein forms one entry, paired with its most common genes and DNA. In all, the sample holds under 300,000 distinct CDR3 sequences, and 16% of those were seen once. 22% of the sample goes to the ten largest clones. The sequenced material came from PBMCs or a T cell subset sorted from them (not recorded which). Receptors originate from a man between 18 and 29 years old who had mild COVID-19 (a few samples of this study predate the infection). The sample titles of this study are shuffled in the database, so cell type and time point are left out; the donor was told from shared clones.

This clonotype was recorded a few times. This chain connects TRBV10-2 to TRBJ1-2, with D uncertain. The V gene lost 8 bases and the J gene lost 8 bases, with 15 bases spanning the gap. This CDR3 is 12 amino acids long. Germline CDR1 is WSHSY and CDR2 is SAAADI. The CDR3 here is CASGMFLVGYTF. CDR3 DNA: TGCGCCAGCGGGATGTTTTTAGTCGGCTACACCTTC.

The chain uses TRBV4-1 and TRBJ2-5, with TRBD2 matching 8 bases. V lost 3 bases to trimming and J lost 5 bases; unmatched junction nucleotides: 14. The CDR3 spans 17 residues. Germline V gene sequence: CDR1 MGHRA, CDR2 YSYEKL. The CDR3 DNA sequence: TGCGCCAGCAGCCACGCCGCGTCCAGCGGGGGTCCGGAGACCCAGTACTTC. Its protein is CASSHAASSGGPETQYF.

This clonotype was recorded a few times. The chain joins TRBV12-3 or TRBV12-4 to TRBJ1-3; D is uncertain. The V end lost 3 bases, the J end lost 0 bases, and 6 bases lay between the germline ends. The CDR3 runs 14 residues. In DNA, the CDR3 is TGTGCCAGCAGTTTTCAGAGCTCTGGAAACACCATATATTTT. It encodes CASSFQSSGNTIYF.

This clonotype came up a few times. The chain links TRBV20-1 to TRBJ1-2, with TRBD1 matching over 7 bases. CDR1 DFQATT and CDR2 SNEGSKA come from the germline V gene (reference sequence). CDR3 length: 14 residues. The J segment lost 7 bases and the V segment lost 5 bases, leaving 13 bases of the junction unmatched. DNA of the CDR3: TGCAGTGCTGGTACAGGGGCCGGTATAGGTGGCTACACCTTC. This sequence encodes CSAGTGAGIGGYTF.

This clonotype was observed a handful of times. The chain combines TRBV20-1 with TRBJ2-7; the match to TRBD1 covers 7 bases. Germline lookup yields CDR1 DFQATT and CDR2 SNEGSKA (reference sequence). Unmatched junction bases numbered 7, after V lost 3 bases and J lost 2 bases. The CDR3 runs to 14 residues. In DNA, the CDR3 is TGCAGTGCTAGGGTGCGGCAGGGGGCCTACGAGCAGTACTTC. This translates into CSARVRQGAYEQYF.

As DNA, the CDR3 is TGCGCCAGCAGCCAAACATTGACAGGGGCGGGCAATCAGCCCCAGCATTTT. Protein product: CASSQTLTGAGNQPQHF. The J gene is TRBJ1-5, the V gene TRBV4-1; 8 nucleotides match TRBD1. CDR3 length: 17 residues. Germline V gene data show CDR1 as MGHRA and CDR2 as YSYEKL. The trim removed 2 bases at V and 2 bases at J, leaving 8 bases unmatched.

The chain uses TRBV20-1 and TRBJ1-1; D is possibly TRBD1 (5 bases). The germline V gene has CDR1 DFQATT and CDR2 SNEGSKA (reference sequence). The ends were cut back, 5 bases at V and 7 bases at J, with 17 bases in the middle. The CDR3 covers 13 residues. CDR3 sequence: CSALRDSAGEAFF. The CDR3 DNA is TGCAGTGCTCTCCGGGACTCAGCGGGTGAAGCTTTCTTT.

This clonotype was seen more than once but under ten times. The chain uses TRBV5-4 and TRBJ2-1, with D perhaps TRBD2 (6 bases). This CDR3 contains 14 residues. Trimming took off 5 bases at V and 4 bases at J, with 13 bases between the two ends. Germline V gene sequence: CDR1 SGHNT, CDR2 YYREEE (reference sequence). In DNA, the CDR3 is TGTGCCAGCAGTTCGGGGGAGAGGTACAATGAGCAGTTCTTC. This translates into CASSSGERYNEQFF.

CDR3 residues: CASRMGDSSTDTQYF. The CDR3 nucleotides read TGTGCCAGCAGGATGGGGGATTCTAGCACAGATACGCAGTATTTT. The genes are TRBV6-1 and TRBJ2-3, with D perhaps assigned TRBD1 or TRBD2 (5 bases each). V lost 6 bases to trimming and J lost 0 bases, with 13 bases between them. CDR1 and CDR2 from the germline V gene are MNHNS and SASEGT. There are 15 residues in the CDR3.

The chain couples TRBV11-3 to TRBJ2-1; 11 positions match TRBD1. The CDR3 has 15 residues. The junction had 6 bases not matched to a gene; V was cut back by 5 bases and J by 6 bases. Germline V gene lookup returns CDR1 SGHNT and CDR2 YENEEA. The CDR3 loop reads CASSPGQGVLNEQFF. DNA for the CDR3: TGTGCCAGCAGCCCGGGACAGGGGGTGCTCAATGAGCAGTTCTTC.

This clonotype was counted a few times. CDR3 sequence (DNA): TGTGCCAGCAGCTCCTGGGACCACCTAAAGACTAACTATGGCTACACCTTC. Residues: CASSSWDHLKTNYGYTF. This chain joins TRBV5-5 and TRBJ1-2, with D tentatively TRBD1 (5 bases). Looked up from germline, CDR1 is SGHKS and CDR2 is YYEKEE (reference sequence). This CDR3 comprises 17 residues. With 3 bases removed from V and 0 bases from J, the gap between germline ends came to 18 bases.

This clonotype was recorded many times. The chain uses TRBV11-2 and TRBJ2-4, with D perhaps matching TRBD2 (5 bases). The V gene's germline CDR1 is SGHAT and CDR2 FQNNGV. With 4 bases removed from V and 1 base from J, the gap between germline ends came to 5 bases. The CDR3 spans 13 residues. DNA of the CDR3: TGTGCCAGCAGCTCGGGGGCCAAAAACATTCAGTACTTC. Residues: CASSSGAKNIQYF. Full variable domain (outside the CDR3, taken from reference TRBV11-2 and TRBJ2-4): EAGVAQSPRYKIIEKRQSVAFWCNPISGHATLYWYQQILGQGPKLLIQFQNNGVVDDSQLPKDRFSAERLKGVDSTLKIQPAKLEDSAVYLCASSSGAKNIQYFGAGTRLSVL.

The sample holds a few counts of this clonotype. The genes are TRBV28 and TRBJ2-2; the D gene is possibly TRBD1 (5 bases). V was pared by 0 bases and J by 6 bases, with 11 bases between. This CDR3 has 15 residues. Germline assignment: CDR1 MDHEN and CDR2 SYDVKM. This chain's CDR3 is CASSLWGRVAGELFF. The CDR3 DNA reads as TGTGCCAGCAGTTTATGGGGCAGGGTCGCCGGGGAGCTGTTTTTT.

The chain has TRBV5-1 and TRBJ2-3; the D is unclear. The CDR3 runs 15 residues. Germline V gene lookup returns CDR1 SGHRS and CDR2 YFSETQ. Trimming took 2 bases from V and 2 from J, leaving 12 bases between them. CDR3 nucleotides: TGCGCCAGCAGCTTTGGTGGCAGTATCACAGATACGCAGTATTTT. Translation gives CASSFGGSITDTQYF.

The CDR3: CASSYGWRTDTQYF. In nucleotides, the CDR3 is TGTGCCAGCAGTTATGGCTGGCGCACAGATACGCAGTATTTT. J is TRBJ2-3 and V is TRBV12-3 or TRBV12-4, with no clear D. The CDR3 runs to 14 residues. The V end lost 4 bases, the J end lost 1 base, and 9 bases lay between the germline ends.

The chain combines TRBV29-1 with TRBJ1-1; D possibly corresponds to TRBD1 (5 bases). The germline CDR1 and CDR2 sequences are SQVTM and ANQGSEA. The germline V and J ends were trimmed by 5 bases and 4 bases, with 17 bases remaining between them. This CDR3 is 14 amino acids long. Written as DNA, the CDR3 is TGCAGCGTTACCGTTGGGGGGAGAGGCACTGAAGCTTTCTTT. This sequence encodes CSVTVGGRGTEAFF.

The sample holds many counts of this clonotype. The CDR3 DNA reads TGTGCCAGCAGCGGGGTGGCGGGGGACTCCTACAATGAGCAGTTCTTC. It encodes CASSGVAGDSYNEQFF. This rearrangement joins TRBV5-6 to TRBJ2-1; 7 bases agree with TRBD2. The junction had 7 bases not matched to a gene; V was cut back by 4 bases and J by 0 bases. This CDR3 comprises 16 residues. Germline CDR1 SGHDT, CDR2 YYEEEE. Full variable domain (remainder filled in from reference TRBV5-6 and TRBJ2-1): DAGVTQSPTHLIKTRGQQVTLRCSPKSGHDTVSWYQQALGQGPQFIFQYYEEEERQRGNFPDRFSGHQFPNYSSELNVNALLLGDSALYLCASSGVAGDSYNEQFFGPGTRLTVL.

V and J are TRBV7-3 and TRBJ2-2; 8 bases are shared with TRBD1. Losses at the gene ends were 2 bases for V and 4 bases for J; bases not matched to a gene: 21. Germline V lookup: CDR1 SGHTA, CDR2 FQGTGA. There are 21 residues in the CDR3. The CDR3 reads CASSLYPQGTGIRGGTGELFF. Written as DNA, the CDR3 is TGTGCCAGCAGCTTATACCCCCAGGGGACAGGTATTAGAGGTGGCACCGGGGAGCTGTTTTTT.

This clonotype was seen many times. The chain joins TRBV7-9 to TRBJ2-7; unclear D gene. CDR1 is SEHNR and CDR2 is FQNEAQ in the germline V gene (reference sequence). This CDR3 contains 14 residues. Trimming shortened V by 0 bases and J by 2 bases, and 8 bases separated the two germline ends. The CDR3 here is CASSLASGAYEQYF. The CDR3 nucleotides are TGTGCCAGCAGCTTAGCCAGTGGGGCCTACGAGCAGTACTTC.

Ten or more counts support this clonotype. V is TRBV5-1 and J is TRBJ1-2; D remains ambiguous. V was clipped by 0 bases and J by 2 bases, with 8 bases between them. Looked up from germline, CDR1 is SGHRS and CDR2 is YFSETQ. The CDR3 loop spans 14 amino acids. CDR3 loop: CASSLVQSNYGYTF. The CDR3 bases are TGCGCCAGCAGCTTGGTACAGTCCAACTATGGCTACACCTTC.

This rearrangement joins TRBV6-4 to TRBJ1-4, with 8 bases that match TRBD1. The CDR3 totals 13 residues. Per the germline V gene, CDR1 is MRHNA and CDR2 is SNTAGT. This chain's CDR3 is CVLGDRGEEKLFF. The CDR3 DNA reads TGTGTGTTGGGCGACAGGGGCGAGGAAAAACTGTTTTTT.

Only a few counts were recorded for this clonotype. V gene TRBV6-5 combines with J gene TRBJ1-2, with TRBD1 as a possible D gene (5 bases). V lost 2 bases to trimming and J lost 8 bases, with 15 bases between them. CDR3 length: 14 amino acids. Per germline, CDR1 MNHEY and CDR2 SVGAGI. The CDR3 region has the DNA TGTGCCAGCAGTTACGCCCCAGGGTACGACGGCTACACCTTC. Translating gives CASSYAPGYDGYTF.

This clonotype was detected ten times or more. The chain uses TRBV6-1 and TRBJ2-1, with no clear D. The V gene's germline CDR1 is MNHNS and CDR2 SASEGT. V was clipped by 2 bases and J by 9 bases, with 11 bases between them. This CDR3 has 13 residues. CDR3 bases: TGTGCCAGCAGTGAATTAGGTCTGGGTGAGCAGTTCTTC. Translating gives CASSELGLGEQFF.

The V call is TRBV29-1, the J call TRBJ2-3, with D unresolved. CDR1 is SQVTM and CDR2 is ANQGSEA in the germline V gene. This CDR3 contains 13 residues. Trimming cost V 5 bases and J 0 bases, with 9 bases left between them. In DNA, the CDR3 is TGCAGCGTTAGAGTAGGTAGCACAGATACGCAGTATTTT. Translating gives CSVRVGSTDTQYF.

CDR3 loop: CASSLPGLAAYNEQFF. The CDR3 nucleotides read TGTGCCAGCAGCTTGCCGGGACTAGCGGCTTACAATGAGCAGTTCTTC. The V gene is TRBV5-6, the J gene TRBJ2-1; TRBD2 agrees at 11 bases. V dropped 1 base and J dropped 4; count of bases not matched to a gene: 4. The germline CDR1 and CDR2 sequences are SGHDT and YYEEEE. CDR3 length: 16 residues.

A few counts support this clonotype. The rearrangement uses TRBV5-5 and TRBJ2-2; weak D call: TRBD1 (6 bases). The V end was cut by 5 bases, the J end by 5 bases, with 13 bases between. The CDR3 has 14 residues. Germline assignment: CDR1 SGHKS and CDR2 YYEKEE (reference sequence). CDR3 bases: TGTGCCAGCAGTCACAGGGTTGAGACCGGGGAGCTGTTTTTT. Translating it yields CASSHRVETGELFF.

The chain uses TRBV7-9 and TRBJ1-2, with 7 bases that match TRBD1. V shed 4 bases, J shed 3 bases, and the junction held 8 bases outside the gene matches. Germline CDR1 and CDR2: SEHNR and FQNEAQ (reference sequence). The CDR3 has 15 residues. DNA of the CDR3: TGTGCCAGCAGCTCGGACACAGGGGACTACTATGGCTACACCTTC. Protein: CASSSDTGDYYGYTF.

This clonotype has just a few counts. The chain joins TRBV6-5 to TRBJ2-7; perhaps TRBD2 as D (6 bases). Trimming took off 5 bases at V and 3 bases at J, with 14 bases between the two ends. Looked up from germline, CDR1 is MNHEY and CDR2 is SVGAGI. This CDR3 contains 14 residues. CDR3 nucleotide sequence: TGTGCCAGCAGTATAGCGGAGCACTTCTACGAGCAGTACTTC. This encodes CASSIAEHFYEQYF.

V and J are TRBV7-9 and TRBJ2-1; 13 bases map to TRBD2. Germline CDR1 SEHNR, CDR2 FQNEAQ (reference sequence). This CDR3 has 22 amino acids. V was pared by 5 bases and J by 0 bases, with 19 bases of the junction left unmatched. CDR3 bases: TGTGCCAGCAGCACAACGGGACTAGCGGGGCCGACCTTAAAGAGCTCCTACAATGAGCAGTTCTTC. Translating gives CASSTTGLAGPTLKSSYNEQFF.

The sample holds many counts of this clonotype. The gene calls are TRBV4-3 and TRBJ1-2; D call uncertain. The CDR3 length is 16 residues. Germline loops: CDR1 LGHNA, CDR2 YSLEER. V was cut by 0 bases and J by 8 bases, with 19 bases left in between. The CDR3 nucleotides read TGCGCCAGCAGCCAAGATCTTACCCGGGAACCTGGCGGCTACACCTTC. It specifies CASSQDLTREPGGYTF.